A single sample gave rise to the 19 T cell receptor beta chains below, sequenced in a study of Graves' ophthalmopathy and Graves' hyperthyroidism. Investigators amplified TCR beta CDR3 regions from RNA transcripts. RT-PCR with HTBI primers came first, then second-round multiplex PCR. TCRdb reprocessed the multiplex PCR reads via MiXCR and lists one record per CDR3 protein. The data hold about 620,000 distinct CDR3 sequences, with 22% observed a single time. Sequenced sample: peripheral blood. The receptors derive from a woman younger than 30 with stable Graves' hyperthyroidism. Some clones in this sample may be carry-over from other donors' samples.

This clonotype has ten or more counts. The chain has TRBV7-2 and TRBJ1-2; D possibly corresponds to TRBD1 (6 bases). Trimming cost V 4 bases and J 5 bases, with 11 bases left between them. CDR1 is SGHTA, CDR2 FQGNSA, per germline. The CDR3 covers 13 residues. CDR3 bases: TGTGCCAGCAGCTCGGGACAAGGATATGGCTACACCTTC. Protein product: CASSSGQGYGYTF. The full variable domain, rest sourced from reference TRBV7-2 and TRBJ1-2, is GAGVSQSPSNKVTEKGKDVELRCDPISGHTALYWYRQSLGQGLEFLIYFQGNSAPDKSGLPSDRFSAERTGGSVSTLTIQRTQQEDSAVYLCASSSGQGYGYTFGSGTRLTVV.

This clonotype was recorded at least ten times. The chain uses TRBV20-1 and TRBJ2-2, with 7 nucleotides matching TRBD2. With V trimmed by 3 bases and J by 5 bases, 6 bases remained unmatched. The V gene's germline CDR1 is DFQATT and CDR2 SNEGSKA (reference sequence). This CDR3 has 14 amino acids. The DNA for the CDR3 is TGCAGTGCTAGCAGGCCAGCGGGAACCGGGGAGCTGTTTTTT. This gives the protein CSASRPAGTGELFF.

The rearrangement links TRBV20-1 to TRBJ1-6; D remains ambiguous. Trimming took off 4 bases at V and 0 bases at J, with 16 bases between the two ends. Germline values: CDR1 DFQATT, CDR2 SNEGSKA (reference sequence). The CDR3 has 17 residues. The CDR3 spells CSAMDGLLYSYNSPLHF. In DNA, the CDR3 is TGCAGTGCTATGGACGGACTATTGTACTCCTATAATTCACCCCTCCACTTT.

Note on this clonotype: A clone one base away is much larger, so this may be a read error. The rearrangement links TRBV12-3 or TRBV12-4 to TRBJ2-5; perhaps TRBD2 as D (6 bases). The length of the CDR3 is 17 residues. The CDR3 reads CAISQPGLRRGQETQYF. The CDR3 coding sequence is TGTGCCATCAGTCAGCCCGGACTACGCCGGGGGCAAGAGACCCAGTACTTC.

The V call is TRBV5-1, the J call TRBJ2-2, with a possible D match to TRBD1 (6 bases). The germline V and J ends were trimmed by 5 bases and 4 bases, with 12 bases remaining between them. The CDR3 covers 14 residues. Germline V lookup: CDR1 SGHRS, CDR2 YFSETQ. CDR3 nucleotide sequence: TGCGCCAGCAGTCCCCGGACAGTCACCGGGGAGCTGTTTTTT. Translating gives CASSPRTVTGELFF.

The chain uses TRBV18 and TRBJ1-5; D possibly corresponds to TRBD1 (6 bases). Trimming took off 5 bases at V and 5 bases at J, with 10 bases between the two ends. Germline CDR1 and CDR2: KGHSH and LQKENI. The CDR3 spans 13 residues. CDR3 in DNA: TGTGCCAGCTCAGGGGACAAGGATCAGCCCCAGCATTTT. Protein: CASSGDKDQPQHF.

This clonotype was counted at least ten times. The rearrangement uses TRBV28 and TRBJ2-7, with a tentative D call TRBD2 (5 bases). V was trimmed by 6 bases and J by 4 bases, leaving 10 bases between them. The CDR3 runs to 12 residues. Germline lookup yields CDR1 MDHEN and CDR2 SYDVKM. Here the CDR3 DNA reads TGTGCCAGCAGGCCAGCGGCTTACGAGCAGTACTTC. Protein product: CASRPAAYEQYF.

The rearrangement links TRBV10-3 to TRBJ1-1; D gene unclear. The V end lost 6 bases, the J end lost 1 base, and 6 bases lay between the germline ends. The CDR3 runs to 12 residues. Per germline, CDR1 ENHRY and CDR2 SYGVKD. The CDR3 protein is CAIREPNTEAFF. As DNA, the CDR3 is TGTGCCATCAGAGAACCGAACACTGAAGCTTTCTTT.

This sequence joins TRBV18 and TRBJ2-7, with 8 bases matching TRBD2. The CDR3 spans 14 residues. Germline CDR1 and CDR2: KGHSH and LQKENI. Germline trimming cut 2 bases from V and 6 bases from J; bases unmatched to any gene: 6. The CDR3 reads CASSPLGLEGEQYF. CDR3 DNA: TGTGCCAGCTCACCATTGGGACTAGAGGGCGAGCAGTACTTC.

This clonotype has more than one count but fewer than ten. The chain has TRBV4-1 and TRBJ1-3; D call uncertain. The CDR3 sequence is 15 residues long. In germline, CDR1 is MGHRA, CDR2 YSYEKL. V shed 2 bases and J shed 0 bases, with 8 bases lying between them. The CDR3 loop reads CASSQYAGSGNTIYF. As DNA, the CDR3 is TGCGCCAGCAGCCAATACGCTGGCTCTGGAAACACCATATATTTT.

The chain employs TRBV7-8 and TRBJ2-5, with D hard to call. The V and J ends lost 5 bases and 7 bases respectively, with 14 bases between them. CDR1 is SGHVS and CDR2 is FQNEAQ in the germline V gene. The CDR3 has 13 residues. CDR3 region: CASSQGPSGTQYF. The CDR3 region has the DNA TGTGCCAGCAGCCAAGGACCTTCGGGGACCCAGTACTTC.

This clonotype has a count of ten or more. CDR3: CASSLNREGGYTF. CDR3 bases: TGTGCCAGCAGCCTAAACAGGGAGGGAGGCTACACCTTC. This chain links TRBV27 with TRBJ1-2; D possibly corresponds to TRBD1 (6 bases). CDR1 is MNHEY, CDR2 SMNVEV, per germline (reference sequence). This CDR3 has 13 amino acids. The V end lost 6 bases, the J end lost 8 bases, and 16 bases lay between the germline ends.

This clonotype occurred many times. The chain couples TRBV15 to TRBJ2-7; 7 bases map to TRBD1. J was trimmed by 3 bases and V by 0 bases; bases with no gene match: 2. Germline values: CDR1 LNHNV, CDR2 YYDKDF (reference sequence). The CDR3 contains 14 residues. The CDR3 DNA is TGTGCCACCAGCAGAGAACAGGGGAGCTACGAGCAGTACTTC. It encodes CATSREQGSYEQYF.

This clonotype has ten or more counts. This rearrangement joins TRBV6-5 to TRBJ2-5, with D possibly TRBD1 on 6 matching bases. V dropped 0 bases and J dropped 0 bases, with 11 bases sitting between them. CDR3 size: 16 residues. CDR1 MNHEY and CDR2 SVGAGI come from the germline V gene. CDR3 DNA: TGTGCCAGCAGTTACTCAACAGGGTACGACCAAGAGACCCAGTACTTC. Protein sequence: CASSYSTGYDQETQYF.

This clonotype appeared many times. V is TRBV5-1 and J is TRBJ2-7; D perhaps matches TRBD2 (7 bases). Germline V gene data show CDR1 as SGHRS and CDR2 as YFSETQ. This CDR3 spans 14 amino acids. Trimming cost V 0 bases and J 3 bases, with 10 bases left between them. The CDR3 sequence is CASSLAGGYYEQYF. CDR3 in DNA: TGCGCCAGCAGCTTGGCGGGGGGCTACTACGAGCAGTACTTC.

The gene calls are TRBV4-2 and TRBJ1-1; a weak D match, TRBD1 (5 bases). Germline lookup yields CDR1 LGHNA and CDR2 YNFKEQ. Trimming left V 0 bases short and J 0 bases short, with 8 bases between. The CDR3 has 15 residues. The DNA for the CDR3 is TGTGCCAGCAGCCAAGAGCAGGGACTGAACACTGAAGCTTTCTTT. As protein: CASSQEQGLNTEAFF.

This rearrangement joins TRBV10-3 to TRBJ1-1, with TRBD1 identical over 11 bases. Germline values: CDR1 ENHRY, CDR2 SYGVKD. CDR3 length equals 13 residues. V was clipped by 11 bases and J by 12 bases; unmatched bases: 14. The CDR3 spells CAARDGTGGETFF. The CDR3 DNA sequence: TGTGCCGCCCGCGACGGGACAGGGGGAGAGACTTTCTTT.

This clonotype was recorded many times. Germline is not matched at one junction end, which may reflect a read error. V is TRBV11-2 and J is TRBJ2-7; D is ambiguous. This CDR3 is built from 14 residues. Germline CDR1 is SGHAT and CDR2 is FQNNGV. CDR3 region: CASSLDVHSNEQYF. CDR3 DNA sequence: TGTGCCAGCAGCTTAGATGTCCACTCCAACGAGCAGTACTTC.

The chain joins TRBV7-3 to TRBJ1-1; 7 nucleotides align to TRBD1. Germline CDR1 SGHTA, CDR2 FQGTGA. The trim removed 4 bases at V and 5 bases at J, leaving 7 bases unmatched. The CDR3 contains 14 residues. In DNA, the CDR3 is TGTGCCAGCAGCTCCGACAGGGTGTGGACTGAAGCTTTCTTT. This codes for CASSSDRVWTEAFF.